This T cell receptor beta chain was profiled in a study of technical replicates of blood from a few donors. Generated by immunoSEQ multiplex PCR, the TCRdb table keeps only in-frame clones and is missing some. The sample includes roughly 72,000 clones, approximately 96% of them seen just once. V was pared by 0 bases and J by 8 bases, with 20 bases between. The CDR3 consists of 17 residues. Per the germline V gene, CDR1 is MNHNS and CDR2 is SASEGT. Source material: T cells isolated from PBMCs. The J gene is TRBJ2-1, the V gene TRBV6-1, with TRBD2 as a possible D gene (5 bases). This receptor was identified in a human donor in good health. In nucleotides, the CDR3 is TGTGCCAGCAGTGAAGCTCGGACTCCAGTAAACGCTTATGAGCAGTTCTTC. It translates to CASSEARTPVNAYEQFF.